One and the same sample provided the 15 T cell receptor beta chains below, sequenced in a study of T cell responses to AZD1222 COVID-19 vaccine. Clones were read by immunoSEQ multiplex PCR, and TCRdb kept only the in-frame ones, dropping some. The sample yields about 150,000 clones, around 92% seen once. The material was peripheral blood, obtained 28 days after the second AZD1222 dose. These receptors were obtained from an adult who received the AZD1222 COVID-19 vaccine.

The chain has TRBV7-9 and TRBJ2-5; TRBD2 matches 8 bases. The trim removed 1 base at V and 4 bases at J, leaving 5 bases unmatched. The germline gives CDR1 SEHNR, CDR2 FQNEAQ (reference sequence). The CDR3 is 15 amino acids. The CDR3 protein is CASSLGAGGGETQYF. The CDR3 DNA sequence: TGTGCCAGCAGCTTAGGTGCGGGAGGAGGAGAGACCCAGTACTTC. Full variable domain (outside the CDR3, taken from reference TRBV7-9 and TRBJ2-5): DTGVSQNPRHKITKRGQNVTFRCDPISEHNRLYWYRQTLGQGPEFLTYFQNEAQLEKSRLLSDRFSAERPKGSFSTLEIQRTEQGDSAMYLCASSLGAGGGETQYFGPGTRLLVL.

This chain links TRBV29-1 with TRBJ2-1; tentative D call: TRBD1 (5 bases). This CDR3 comprises 19 residues. Germline V gene sequence: CDR1 SQVTM, CDR2 ANQGSEA. Trimming stripped 0 bases from V and 4 bases from J, with 25 bases between. The CDR3 nucleotides are TGCAGCGTTGAAGATCAAGACAGCCTACCCGTGGTCCTATACAATGAGCAGTTCTTC. Its translation is CSVEDQDSLPVVLYNEQFF.

The genes are TRBV11-3 and TRBJ2-2, with D perhaps TRBD1 (5 bases). Trimming took 5 bases from V and 1 from J, leaving 17 bases between them. In germline, CDR1 is SGHNT, CDR2 YENEEA. The length of the CDR3 is 17 residues. The CDR3 DNA reads as TGTGCCAGCAGCCCGACGTCAGGACACCTGAACACCGGGGAGCTGTTTTTT. Amino acids: CASSPTSGHLNTGELFF.

The CDR3 DNA reads as TGTGCCAGCGGCGGGAGCTCCTACGAGCAGTACTTC. Encoded protein: CASGGSSYEQYF. The chain uses TRBV28 and TRBJ2-7; 7 nucleotides match TRBD2. V shed 8 bases, J shed 0 bases, and the junction held 1 base outside the gene matches. This CDR3 is built from 12 residues. CDR1 MDHEN and CDR2 SYDVKM come from the germline V gene.

This chain uses TRBV18 with TRBJ2-1; D gene ambiguous. Germline V gene sequence: CDR1 KGHSH, CDR2 LQKENI. Deletions cut 0 bases from V and 0 bases from J, with 15 bases between. The CDR3 contains 18 residues. This CDR3 is CASSPPARRLSSYNEQFF. The CDR3 DNA sequence: TGTGCCAGCTCACCACCGGCCAGGCGATTAAGCTCCTACAATGAGCAGTTCTTC. The whole variable domain, remainder taken from reference TRBV18 and TRBJ2-1, is NAGVMQNPRHLVRRRGQEARLRCSPMKGHSHVYWYRQLPEEGLKFMVYLQKENIIDESGMPKERFSAEFPKEGPSILRIQQVVRGDSAAYFCASSPPARRLSSYNEQFFGPGTRLTVL.

This CDR3 reads CATSAQTSTDTQYF. CDR3 DNA: TGTGCCACCAGTGCTCAAACTAGCACAGATACGCAGTATTTT. The J gene is TRBJ2-3, the V gene TRBV24-1; D is unresolved. The CDR3 runs 14 residues. Germline values: CDR1 KGHDR, CDR2 SFDVKD. With 5 bases removed from V and 0 bases from J, the gap between germline ends came to 8 bases.

The chain carries TRBV3-1 (or the pseudogene TRBV3-2) and TRBJ2-5; 12 bases are a match to TRBD2. Germline V gene sequence: CDR1 LGHDT, CDR2 YNNKEL (reference sequence). With V trimmed by 6 bases and J by 0 bases, 5 bases remained unmatched. The CDR3 spans 16 residues. CDR3 DNA sequence: TGTGCCAGCAGTAGGACTAGCGGGGCGTACCAAGAGACCCAGTACTTC. Its protein product is CASSRTSGAYQETQYF.

The chain couples TRBV19 to TRBJ1-2; 7 nucleotides agree with TRBD1. The length of the CDR3 is 14 residues. Germline V lookup: CDR1 LNHDA, CDR2 SQIVND (reference sequence). The V and J ends lost 5 bases and 7 bases, in that order; junction bases with no gene match: 10. The CDR3 sequence is CASSSTSSGGGYTF. CDR3 nucleotides: TGTGCCAGTAGTTCAACCTCCTCAGGGGGTGGCTACACCTTC.

The V and J genes are TRBV7-2 and TRBJ1-2; tentatively, D is TRBD1 (6 bases). In germline, CDR1 is SGHTA, CDR2 FQGNSA. V shed 5 bases and J shed 8 bases, with 12 bases lying between them. There are 12 residues in the CDR3. CDR3 in DNA: TGTGCCAGCAGCAAGCTAGACAGGGGCTACACCTTC. Encoded protein: CASSKLDRGYTF.

V usage is TRBV27 and J usage is TRBJ2-7, with a weak D call TRBD2 (5 bases). This CDR3 has 13 amino acids. CDR1 and CDR2 from the germline V gene are MNHEY and SMNVEV (reference sequence). The V and J ends lost 2 bases and 5 bases respectively, with 10 bases between them. The CDR3 DNA reads TGTGCCAGCAGTTTAGGACTCCGCCACGAGCAGTACTTC. Translation gives CASSLGLRHEQYF.

The J gene is TRBJ2-7, the V gene TRBV7-2; TRBD1 matches 9 bases. Germline V gene lookup returns CDR1 SGHTA and CDR2 FQGNSA. J gave up 1 base and V 2 bases, and 3 bases lay outside the gene matches. CDR3 size: 15 residues. DNA for the CDR3: TGTGCCAGCAGCTTATACAGGGGGCGTTCCTACGAGCAGTACTTC. This codes for CASSLYRGRSYEQYF.

This sequence joins TRBV11-2 and TRBJ1-1; TRBD1 is a possible D gene (6 bases). The germline CDR1 and CDR2 sequences are SGHAT and FQNNGV. With 5 bases removed from V and 4 bases from J, the gap between germline ends came to 14 bases. The CDR3 is 14 residues long. The DNA of the CDR3 is TGTGCCAGCAGCCCTGAAACAGGGAGCACTGAAGCTTTCTTT. Translated, it gives CASSPETGSTEAFF.

In regard to this clone: Other DNA sequences of this sample code for an identical CDR3. The chain recombines TRBV20-1 with TRBJ2-7, with D unclear. V lost 2 bases and J 5 bases, leaving 7 bases between the germline ends. In germline, CDR1 is DFQATT, CDR2 SNEGSKA (reference sequence). CDR3 size: 11 residues. CDR3 nucleotides: TGCAGTGCTAGATCTGGCCACGAGCAGTACTTC. Protein: CSARSGHEQYF.

This sequence joins TRBV7-3 and TRBJ2-3, with 12 positions matching TRBD2. Germline V gene data show CDR1 as SGHTA and CDR2 as FQGTGA. CDR3 length: 16 amino acids. The V gene end was trimmed by 5 bases and the J gene end by 2 bases; junction bases not matched to a gene: 5. This CDR3 reads CASSPRTSGITDTQYF. The CDR3, as DNA: TGTGCCAGCAGCCCCCGGACTAGCGGGATCACAGATACGCAGTATTTT.

CDR3 amino acids: CASSLGGLAGGNEQFF. The CDR3, as DNA: TGTGCCAGCAGTCTAGGGGGACTAGCGGGGGGAAATGAGCAGTTCTTC. J is TRBJ2-1 and V is TRBV28; TRBD2 aligns across 15 bases. The germline V gene encodes CDR1 MDHEN and CDR2 SYDVKM. Trimming removed 5 bases from V and 7 bases from J; junction bases left unmatched: 6. There are 16 residues in the CDR3.